Each of the 19 T cell receptor beta chains below was sequenced from the same sample in a study of tumor-infiltrating lymphocytes in primary liver carcinoma (dated by TCRdb to about 2017). Without any cell sorting, total RNA and DNA were co-extracted from around 18-30 mg of bulk tissue using the AllPrep DNA/RNA mini kit. These reads were obtained on an Illumina HiSeq 2500. A constant-region primer and ProtoScript II reverse transcriptase were used to reverse-transcribe TCRbeta-specific cDNA from about 0.55 ug total RNA. Three nested multiplex PCR rounds, following a slightly modified ARM-PCR procedure, were used to build the TCRbeta libraries. Multiplex TRBV1-TRBV30 forward primers and a Cbeta reverse primer were used in the first two PCR rounds, each of which was run for roughly 9 cycles. The public reads were quality trimmed at Q25 with fastp and then assembled into clones with MiXCR by TCRdb, keeping productive beta chains. Rows with a matching CDR3 protein are joined into one entry that keeps the most common DNA and genes. The sample table lists 90,000 to 100,000 distinct CDR3 sequences, approximately 71% of them with a count of one. Around 9.1% of the sample is held by the ten biggest clonotypes.

The sample consisted of liver tumor tissue from sampling region 5. Per the publication, the cell subset or site label means: tumor region T5, tumor centre. Receptor source: a woman aged 55-70 years with primary liver carcinoma and hepatitis B virus infection.

The chain combines TRBV14 with TRBJ2-7, with 8 bases aligning to TRBD2. CDR1 and CDR2 (germline): SGHDN, FVKESK. V lost 4 bases to trimming and J lost 4 bases; unmatched junction nucleotides: 9. The CDR3 extends over 15 amino acids. Here the CDR3 reads CASSLISGILYEQYF. The CDR3 DNA sequence: TGTGCCAGCAGCCTGATTAGCGGGATCCTTTACGAGCAGTACTTC.

The chain is built from TRBV20-1 and TRBJ1-6; TRBD1 agrees at 8 bases. The germline gives CDR1 DFQATT, CDR2 SNEGSKA (reference sequence). The CDR3 length is 17 residues. The V gene end was trimmed by 1 base and the J gene end by 0 bases; junction bases not matched to a gene: 5. CDR3 sequence (DNA): TGCAGTGCTAGAGTCCGCACAGGGGGCTCCTATAATTCACCCCTCCACTTT. It is translated as CSARVRTGGSYNSPLHF.

As regards this clonotype: The junction departs from the called germline gene at one end, perhaps through a read error. V and J are TRBV14 and TRBJ2-1, with D maybe TRBD2 (6 bases). The CDR3 has 16 residues. Germline loops: CDR1 SGHDN, CDR2 FVKESK. The CDR3 here is CASSRVGGTGLGELFF. The CDR3 DNA reads as TGTGCCAGCAGCCGGGTGGGCGGGACTGGCCTTGGTGAGCTGTTCTTC.

This clonotype was counted at least ten times. The rearrangement uses TRBV5-1 and TRBJ2-7, with 8 bases fitting TRBD1. CDR3 length: 15 residues. The germline gives CDR1 SGHRS, CDR2 YFSETQ. V shed 3 bases and J 2 bases; nucleotides not matched to a gene: 7. CDR3 protein: CASSSPRDRTYEQYF. CDR3 nucleotides: TGCGCCAGCAGCTCACCCCGGGACAGGACCTACGAGCAGTACTTC. Looking up the rest from reference TRBV5-1 and TRBJ2-7 gives the full variable domain: KAGVTQTPRYLIKTRGQQVTLSCSPISGHRSVSWYQQTPGQGLQFLFEYFSETQRNKGNFPGRFSGRQFSNSRSEMNVSTLELGDSALYLCASSSPRDRTYEQYFGPGTRLTVT.

In regard to this clonotype: The DNA is omitted, as the CDR3 cannot be located on it reliably, and the CDR3 follows TCRdb's listing. V and J are TRBV12-3 or TRBV12-4 and TRBJ1-2; TRBD1 is taken as the D call from the table, unchecked against the DNA. The CDR3 extends over 14 residues, inclusive of both ends. This CDR3 reads CASTFGQGTSGYTF.

In the case of this clonotype: Its ends do not fully match the called genes, so a read error is possible. J is TRBJ2-3 and V is TRBV11-2; no clear D gene. The CDR3 is made up of 13 amino acids. In germline, CDR1 is SGHAT, CDR2 FQNNGV. The CDR3 is CANSLDRGDRQYF. The CDR3 coding sequence is TGTGCCAACAGCTTAGATCGAGGAGATAGACAGTATTTT.

Comment on this clonotype: Its ends do not fully match the called genes, so a read error is possible. The gene calls are TRBV4-2 and TRBJ2-7; TRBD1 matches at 9 bases. CDR3 size: 14 residues. The germline gives CDR1 LGHNA, CDR2 YNFKEQ. The CDR3 region has the DNA TGTGCCAGCAGCCAGGGACAGGGAGACTACAAGCAGTATTTC. This translates into CASSQGQGDYKQYF.

With regard to this clonotype: Sequence at one end of the junction differs from germline and may be a read error. V gene TRBV11-3 combines with J gene TRBJ2-3; no reliable D call. The CDR3 consists of 14 residues. Germline values: CDR1 SGHNT, CDR2 YENEEA. CDR3 residues: CASGFRISIDTQYF. The DNA for the CDR3 is TGTGCCAGCGGCTTCAGGATTAGCATAGATACGCAGTATTTT.

The chain combines TRBV29-1 with TRBJ1-2; D is possibly TRBD1 (5 bases). Germline V gives CDR1 SQVTM, CDR2 ANQGSEA. This CDR3 has 12 residues. V lost 6 bases to trimming and J lost 5 bases, with 13 bases between them. The CDR3 loop is CSVRQIDYGYTF. In nucleotides, the CDR3 is TGCAGCGTCAGACAGATTGATTATGGCTACACCTTC.

About this clonotype: This clone may be a read error of a much larger clone one base away. The chain joins TRBV7-8 to TRBJ2-1; TRBD2 matches at 9 bases. This CDR3 is built from 16 residues. Germline assignment: CDR1 SGHVS and CDR2 FQNEAQ. Here the CDR3 DNA reads TGTGCCAGCAGCCCTCCTAGCGGGGAGCACTACGATGAGCAGTTCTTC. As protein: CASSPPSGEHYDEQFF. Combining the CDR3 with reference TRBV7-8 and TRBJ2-1 gives the whole variable domain GAGVSQSPRYKVAKRGQDVALRCDPISGHVSLFWYQQALGQGPEFLTYFQNEAQLDKSGLPSDRFFAERPEGSVSTLKIQRTQQEDSAVYLCASSPPSGEHYDEQFFGPGTRLTVL.

This clonotype has only a few counts. The final CDR3 position lacks the conserved phenylalanine or tryptophan, pointing to a likely read error. The DNA is omitted, as the CDR3 cannot be located on it reliably, and the CDR3 follows TCRdb's listing. The genes are TRBV29-1 and TRBJ2-5. Germline loops: CDR1 SQVTM, CDR2 ANQGSEA. 11 amino acids form the CDR3, both terminal residues included. Here the CDR3 reads CSVKYQETQYL.

As to this clonotype: A junction end diverges from the germline sequence, so it may reflect a read error. In DNA form, the CDR3 reads TGTGCCAGCGCCGATCAGCGGGAGAGCAATGAACAGTTCTTC. It translates to CASADQRESNEQFF. J is TRBJ2-1 and V is TRBV12-3 or TRBV12-4, with 8 bases that match TRBD2. This CDR3 contains 14 residues.

Concerning this clonotype: Mismatch with germline at one junction end may stem from a read error. This chain links TRBV7-9 with TRBJ2-2; the D call may be TRBD1 or TRBD2 (5 bases each). Per the germline V gene, CDR1 is SEHNR and CDR2 is FQNEAQ (reference sequence). CDR3 length equals 16 residues. CDR3: CASTTDVGSLTRELLF. The DNA for the CDR3 is TGTGCCAGCACCACTGACGTCGGGTCTCTCACCAGGGAGCTGCTTTTT.

With respect to this clonotype: The junction departs from germline at one end; a sequencing error may be responsible. J is TRBJ2-3 and V is TRBV5-4, with a tentative D call TRBD1 (6 bases). The CDR3 consists of 16 residues. Germline loops: CDR1 SGHNT, CDR2 YYREEE (reference sequence). The chain's CDR3 is CAGSLGQGSHTDTKYF. The CDR3 nucleotides read TGTGCCGGCAGCTTGGGGCAGGGGAGTCACACAGATACGAAATATTTT.

As to this clonotype: The conserved closing phenylalanine or tryptophan is absent in this CDR3, likely reflecting a read error. This chain uses TRBV5-4 with TRBJ2-2, with 8 bases lining up with TRBD1. Germline CDR1 is SGHNT and CDR2 is YYREEE (reference sequence). The CDR3 runs to 15 residues. CDR3 sequence reads: CASSLTGGNAGELFY. CDR3 DNA: TGTGCCAGCAGCTTAACAGGGGGGAACGCCGGGGAGCTGTTTTAT.

The rearrangement uses TRBV11-3 and TRBJ2-7, with a tentative D call TRBD1 (5 bases). V was pared by 5 bases and J by 3 bases, with 17 bases between. The germline gives CDR1 SGHNT, CDR2 YENEEA. This CDR3 region has 15 residues. The CDR3 loop reads CASSPGARGNYEQYF. CDR3 coding DNA: TGTGCCAGCAGCCCTGGGGCAAGGGGCAACTACGAGCAGTACTTC.

There are a few counts of this clonotype. A read error is possible here, since a much larger clone lies one base away. For the CDR3, the DNA is TGTGCCAGCAGTAACTCAGACAGGGCAGGCTGTGGCTACACCTTC. Its protein product is CASSNSDRAGCGYTF. The V gene is TRBV6-6, the J gene TRBJ1-2, with 7 bases fitting TRBD1. The CDR3 is 15 amino acids. CDR1 is MNHNY and CDR2 is SVGAGI in the germline V gene (reference sequence).

The J gene is TRBJ1-1, the V gene TRBV11-3, with a weak D call TRBD1 (5 bases). This CDR3 is 13 amino acids long. CDR1 SGHNT and CDR2 YENEEA come from the germline V gene. This CDR3 reads CVCTQGRVTEAFF. CDR3 bases: TGTGTCTGCACCCAGGGCAGGGTTACTGAAGCTTTCTTT.

This chain links TRBV9 with TRBJ2-1; unclear D gene. The V end was cut by 2 bases, the J end by 6 bases, with 15 bases between. The CDR3 has 15 amino acids. CDR1 SGDLS and CDR2 YYNGEE come from the germline V gene. Written as DNA, the CDR3 is TGTGCCAGCAGCGTCGACTTAACTCACCTCAATGAGCAGTTCTTC. Protein: CASSVDLTHLNEQFF.